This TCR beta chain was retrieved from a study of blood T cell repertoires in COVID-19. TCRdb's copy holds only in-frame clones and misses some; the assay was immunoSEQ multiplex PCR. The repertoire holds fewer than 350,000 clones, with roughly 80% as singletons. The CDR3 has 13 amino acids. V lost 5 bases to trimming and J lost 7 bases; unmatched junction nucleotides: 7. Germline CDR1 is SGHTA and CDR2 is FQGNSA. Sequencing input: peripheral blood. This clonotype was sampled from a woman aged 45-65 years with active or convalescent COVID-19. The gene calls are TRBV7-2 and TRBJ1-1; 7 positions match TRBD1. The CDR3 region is CASSRDRQGEAFF. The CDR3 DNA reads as TGTGCCAGCAGCCGGGATCGACAGGGTGAAGCTTTCTTT.